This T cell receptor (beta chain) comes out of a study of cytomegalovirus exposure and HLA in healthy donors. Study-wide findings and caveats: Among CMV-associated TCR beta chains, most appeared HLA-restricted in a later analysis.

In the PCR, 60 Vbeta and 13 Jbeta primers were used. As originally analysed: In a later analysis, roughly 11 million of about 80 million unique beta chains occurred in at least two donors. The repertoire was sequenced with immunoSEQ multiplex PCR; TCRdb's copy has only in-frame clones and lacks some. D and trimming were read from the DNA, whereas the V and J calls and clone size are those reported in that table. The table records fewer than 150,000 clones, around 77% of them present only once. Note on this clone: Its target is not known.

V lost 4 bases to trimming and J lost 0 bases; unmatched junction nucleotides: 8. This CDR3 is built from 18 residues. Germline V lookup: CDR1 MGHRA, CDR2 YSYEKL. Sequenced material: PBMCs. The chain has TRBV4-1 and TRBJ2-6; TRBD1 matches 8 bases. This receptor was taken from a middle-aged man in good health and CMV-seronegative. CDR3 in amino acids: CASSRNQGASSGANVLTF. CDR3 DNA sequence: TGCGCCAGCAGCCGAAACCAGGGGGCTAGCTCTGGGGCCAACGTCCTGACTTTC.